This T cell receptor beta chain derives from a study of blood T cell repertoires in COVID-19. Whole-study context: The United States, Italy and Spain supplied acute and convalescent COVID-19 samples. Sample material is recorded as cDNA or gDNA derived from T cells, B-cell-depleted T cells, or PBMCs.

The CDR3 is 16 amino acids. V shed 4 bases and J 4 bases; nucleotides not matched to a gene: 4. Germline V gene sequence: CDR1 SGDLS, CDR2 YYNGEE. The authors' processing: Reference gene primer amplification gave estimated nucleated cell counts. The protocol was immunoSEQ multiplex PCR, while the TCRdb copy is restricted to in-frame clones and leaves out a portion. V, J and clone size are those of that table, while D and trimming were read from the DNA. The data contain about 83,000 clones, more than 75% of them singletons. Input material: peripheral blood. The clonotype originates from an elderly woman with active or convalescent COVID-19. The V gene is TRBV9, the J gene TRBJ2-2, with 13 bases lining up with TRBD2. The CDR3 region is CASSILAGGSTGELFF. CDR3 coding DNA: TGTGCCAGCAGCATACTAGCGGGGGGGAGCACCGGGGAGCTGTTTTTT.